The 3 T cell receptor beta chains presented below share a single source sample, sequenced in a study of cytomegalovirus exposure and HLA in healthy donors. With 60 Vbeta and 13 Jbeta primers, the PCR was carried out. The table came from immunoSEQ multiplex PCR; TCRdb's copy has only in-frame clones and leaves some out. The sample has 250,000 to 350,000 clones, 70% to 90% seen once. Sequencing was done on a sample of PBMCs. These receptors were obtained from a middle-aged man in good health and CMV-seropositive.

The chain uses TRBV11-2 and TRBJ2-1; 9 positions match TRBD2. This CDR3 is 16 amino acids long. V was pared by 0 bases and J by 4 bases, with 4 bases of the junction left unmatched. CDR1 and CDR2 from the germline V gene are SGHAT and FQNNGV. CDR3 protein: CASSLEASGTYNEQFF. DNA of the CDR3: TGTGCCAGCAGCTTAGAAGCTAGCGGGACTTACAATGAGCAGTTCTTC.

The chain is built from TRBV10-3 and TRBJ2-7; D is ambiguous. V was shortened by 2 bases and J by 1 base, with 6 bases between the two germline ends. The CDR3 runs to 13 residues. CDR1 is ENHRY, CDR2 SYGVKD, per germline. Here the CDR3 reads CAISEPVSYEQYF. CDR3 in DNA: TGTGCCATCAGTGAGCCAGTATCCTACGAGCAGTACTTC.

This rearrangement joins TRBV29-1 to TRBJ2-2; 12 bases agree with TRBD1. The CDR3 spans 17 residues. V shed 1 base, J shed 5 bases, and the junction held 8 bases outside the gene matches. Per germline, CDR1 SQVTM and CDR2 ANQGSEA. In DNA, the CDR3 is TGCAGCGTTGAAGTCCCGGGACAGGGGGCGCGGACCGGGGAGCTGTTTTTT. This codes for CSVEVPGQGARTGELFF.